The 27 T cell receptor beta chains in this list originate from one sample, sequenced in a study of shared clonotypes between healthy human individuals. The protocol was immunoSEQ multiplex PCR, while the TCRdb copy is restricted to in-frame clones and leaves out a portion. The top ten hold roughly 0.45% of the sample, which has 1.5 million to 1.9 million clones, 98% seen once. Specimen: naive CD4+ T cells sorted from blood. Indicated subset: CD45RA+ positively selected. The source of these receptors is a man younger than 40 in good health.

The chain links TRBV9 to TRBJ2-7; unclear D gene. The CDR3 loop spans 13 amino acids. Trimming took off 0 bases at V and 5 bases at J, with 9 bases between the two ends. Germline V gene sequence: CDR1 SGDLS, CDR2 YYNGEE. CDR3 loop: CASSVATLDEQYF. CDR3 DNA: TGTGCCAGCAGCGTAGCTACTTTGGACGAGCAGTACTTC.

This clone has a single count. The CDR3 reads CASSPGRPPGYGYTF. CDR3 sequence (DNA): TGTGCCAGCAGCCCCGGGAGGCCCCCGGGCTATGGCTACACCTTC. This chain links TRBV5-6 with TRBJ1-2; D gene uncertain. This CDR3 comprises 15 residues. Germline CDR1 reads SGHDT; CDR2 reads YYEEEE. V was shortened by 4 bases and J by 4 bases, with 17 bases between the two germline ends.

This chain joins TRBV9 and TRBJ2-7; 8 bases line up with TRBD2. Trimming took 0 bases from V and 3 from J; bases not matched to a gene: 5. CDR1 is SGDLS, CDR2 YYNGEE, per germline. CDR3 size: 15 residues. CDR3 in DNA: TGTGCCAGCAGCGTAGGAGGGGCGGGAGGCTACGAGCAGTACTTC. Protein: CASSVGGAGGYEQYF.

The rearrangement uses TRBV27 and TRBJ1-4, with D unclear. The CDR3 spans 16 residues. Germline V gene sequence: CDR1 MNHEY, CDR2 SMNVEV (reference sequence). The ends were cut back, 4 bases at V and 9 bases at J, with 21 bases in the middle. Written as DNA, the CDR3 is TGTGCCAGCAGTTCAGGAGTCCAAGGCCTGAGGAAAAAACTGTTTTTT. As protein: CASSSGVQGLRKKLFF.

This chain uses TRBV5-1 with TRBJ2-7, with a possible D match to TRBD1 (6 bases). Germline values: CDR1 SGHRS, CDR2 YFSETQ. There are 14 residues in the CDR3. V lost 3 bases to trimming and J lost 7 bases, with 17 bases between them. CDR3 region: CASSSGQPQREQYF. CDR3 DNA: TGCGCCAGCAGCTCAGGACAGCCTCAGCGGGAGCAGTACTTC.

This clone was detected only once. The chain couples TRBV19 to TRBJ2-3; D is unresolved. V was clipped by 7 bases and J by 6 bases, with 14 bases between them. Per the germline V gene, CDR1 is LNHDA and CDR2 is SQIVND (reference sequence). This CDR3 spans 13 amino acids. The CDR3 loop reads CASTASLGDTQYF. The CDR3 DNA reads TGTGCCAGTACCGCCTCCCTGGGCGATACGCAGTATTTT.

The V call is TRBV6-1, the J call TRBJ2-1, with TRBD1 matching over 9 bases. With 4 bases clipped from V and 4 bases from J, the junction kept 2 bases outside the gene matches. Germline-derived CDR1 and CDR2 are MNHNS and SASEGT. The CDR3 consists of 14 residues. The chain's CDR3 is CASSGGQGYNEQFF. Written as DNA, the CDR3 is TGTGCCAGCAGTGGAGGACAGGGGTACAATGAGCAGTTCTTC.

This clone has a single count. The chain uses TRBV15 and TRBJ1-4, with 9 bases lining up with TRBD1. Trimming removed 0 bases from V and 10 bases from J; junction bases left unmatched: 9. Germline V gives CDR1 LNHNV, CDR2 YYDKDF (reference sequence). The CDR3 is 16 amino acids. CDR3 in DNA: TGTGCCACCAGCAGAGATCTAGTGGGACAGGGACCAAAACTGTTTTTT. Its protein product is CATSRDLVGQGPKLFF.

Concerning this clone itself: The same CDR3 is also encoded by other DNA sequences in this sample. V and J are TRBV2 and TRBJ2-7; 9 positions match TRBD1. Germline values: CDR1 SNHLY, CDR2 FYNNEI. The CDR3 consists of 13 residues. Trimming at V came to 6 bases and at J to 2 bases, leaving 2 bases not matched to a gene. CDR3 in amino acids: CASSGQGPYEQYF. CDR3 in DNA: TGTGCCAGCAGCGGACAGGGGCCCTACGAGCAGTACTTC.

The chain couples TRBV18 to TRBJ2-2, with 10 bases identical to TRBD1. Germline-derived CDR1 and CDR2 are KGHSH and LQKENI. The V segment lost 6 bases and the J segment 0 bases; nucleotides outside the gene matches: 4. CDR3 length equals 16 residues. CDR3 DNA sequence: TGTGCCAGCTCCCTGGGGACAGGGGCGAACACCGGGGAGCTGTTTTTT. Protein product: CASSLGTGANTGELFF.

This chain connects TRBV5-4 to TRBJ1-3, with TRBD1 identical over 7 bases. Trimming at V came to 3 bases and at J to 4 bases, leaving 7 bases not matched to a gene. Germline CDR1 SGHNT, CDR2 YYREEE (reference sequence). This CDR3 has 15 residues. The CDR3 nucleotides read TGTGCCAGCAGCTCGGAGGGGGCGCGAGGAAACACCATATATTTT. Translated: CASSSEGARGNTIYF.

J is TRBJ2-7 and V is TRBV28, with no clear D. Trimming took 3 bases from V and 2 from J, leaving 14 bases between them. Germline assignment: CDR1 MDHEN and CDR2 SYDVKM. This CDR3 region has 15 residues. CDR3: CASSLTERAPYEQYF. The CDR3 DNA reads as TGTGCCAGCAGTTTGACTGAACGAGCCCCCTACGAGCAGTACTTC.

V is TRBV4-3 and J is TRBJ2-1, with D maybe TRBD2 (5 bases). Trimming removed 0 bases from V and 4 bases from J, with 10 bases in between. CDR1 is LGHNA, CDR2 YSLEER, per germline. The CDR3 spans 15 residues. This CDR3 is CASSQEGRRYNEQFF. The CDR3 coding sequence is TGCGCCAGCAGCCAAGAAGGAAGGAGGTACAATGAGCAGTTCTTC.

Concerning this clone itself: The sample contains more than one DNA sequence encoding this CDR3. The chain employs TRBV29-1 and TRBJ2-2; D is possibly TRBD2 (5 bases). V lost 4 bases, J lost 5 bases, and 5 bases lay in between. CDR1 is SQVTM and CDR2 is ANQGSEA in the germline V gene. The CDR3 is 11 amino acids. CDR3 sequence: CSVGGTGELFF. CDR3 sequence (DNA): TGCAGCGTTGGAGGGACCGGGGAGCTGTTTTTT.

V and J are TRBV7-9 and TRBJ2-3; D perhaps matches TRBD2 (5 bases). Germline-derived CDR1 and CDR2 are SEHNR and FQNEAQ (reference sequence). The CDR3 covers 15 residues. V was shortened by 5 bases and J by 0 bases, with 12 bases between the two germline ends. The CDR3 nucleotides are TGTGCCAGCAGCACCAGCGGAGTTAGCACAGATACGCAGTATTTT. Translated, it gives CASSTSGVSTDTQYF.

The chain couples TRBV29-1 to TRBJ2-1; D is unresolved. V was shortened by 2 bases and J by 4 bases, with 9 bases between the two germline ends. CDR1 is SQVTM, CDR2 ANQGSEA, per germline. This CDR3 region has 13 residues. In DNA, the CDR3 is TGCAGCGTTGAAATTGCCGGATACAATGAGCAGTTCTTC. This translates into CSVEIAGYNEQFF.

The chain recombines TRBV7-9 with TRBJ1-1; D is uncertain. This CDR3 is 15 amino acids long. The germline gives CDR1 SEHNR, CDR2 FQNEAQ (reference sequence). Trimming shortened V by 1 base and J by 4 bases, and 13 bases separated the two germline ends. The CDR3 nucleotides are TGTGCCAGCAGCTTAGAACCGACGGTAGGCACTGAAGCTTTCTTT. This gives the protein CASSLEPTVGTEAFF.

This rearrangement joins TRBV6-1 to TRBJ2-7, with TRBD2 matching over 10 bases. V gave up 2 bases and J gave up 6 bases; unmatched junction bases: 10. In germline, CDR1 is MNHNS, CDR2 SASEGT. CDR3 length: 16 amino acids. CDR3 bases: TGTGCCAGCAGTGAATTGGTTCGGCTAGCGGGAGCCGAGCAGTACTTC. Translated, it gives CASSELVRLAGAEQYF.

J is TRBJ2-1 and V is TRBV6-5; no clear D gene. CDR3 length equals 13 residues. Germline CDR1 and CDR2: MNHEY and SVGAGI. Trimming pared 6 bases from V and 2 bases from J, leaving 8 bases between. The CDR3 nucleotides read TGTGCCAGCAGCCCTAGTCCCTACAATGAGCAGTTCTTC. This sequence encodes CASSPSPYNEQFF.

The chain combines TRBV28 with TRBJ2-1; no clear D gene. V was clipped by 7 bases and J by 0 bases, with 10 bases between them. The CDR3 consists of 14 residues. CDR1 and CDR2 from the germline V gene are MDHEN and SYDVKM. The CDR3 loop reads CASNSVGSYNEQFF. CDR3 DNA: TGTGCCAGCAATTCGGTGGGCTCCTACAATGAGCAGTTCTTC.

This clone was seen once. Additional DNA sequences in this sample encode the identical CDR3. The chain joins TRBV29-1 to TRBJ2-5; D is uncertain. The CDR3 totals 12 residues. Germline-derived CDR1 and CDR2 are SQVTM and ANQGSEA. Between the trimmed V and J ends, which lost 5 bases and 3 bases, there was a span of 10 bases. DNA of the CDR3: TGCAGCGTTCTCCTGGCGGAAGAGACCCAGTACTTC. Its translation: CSVLLAEETQYF.

A note on this clone: Other DNA variants within this sample encode the same CDR3. The chain links TRBV9 to TRBJ2-2; D is undetermined. Trimming took 0 bases from V and 4 from J, leaving 7 bases between them. CDR1 is SGDLS and CDR2 is YYNGEE in the germline V gene. This CDR3 spans 14 amino acids. The CDR3 here is CASSVGGSTGELFF. CDR3 in DNA: TGTGCCAGCAGCGTAGGAGGAAGCACCGGGGAGCTGTTTTTT.

This chain links TRBV18 with TRBJ2-5; D possibly corresponds to TRBD1 (6 bases). Trimming removed 2 bases at V and 2 bases at J, with 12 bases between. The CDR3 contains 15 residues. Looked up from germline, CDR1 is KGHSH and CDR2 is LQKENI. The CDR3: CASSPVRGVQETQYF. The CDR3 DNA reads as TGTGCCAGCTCACCAGTCAGGGGAGTTCAAGAGACCCAGTACTTC. Full variable domain (rest looked up from reference TRBV18 and TRBJ2-5): NAGVMQNPRHLVRRRGQEARLRCSPMKGHSHVYWYRQLPEEGLKFMVYLQKENIIDESGMPKERFSAEFPKEGPSILRIQQVVRGDSAAYFCASSPVRGVQETQYFGPGTRLLVL.

This rearrangement joins TRBV5-8 to TRBJ2-2, with 9 nucleotides matching TRBD2. Trimming removed 7 bases from V and 0 bases from J; junction bases left unmatched: 7. This CDR3 has 16 amino acids. Germline loops: CDR1 SGHTS, CDR2 YDEGEE. Written as DNA, the CDR3 is TGTGCCAGCCCCGGTAGCGGGAGAGCGAACACCGGGGAGCTGTTTTTT. Encoded protein: CASPGSGRANTGELFF.

The chain is built from TRBV29-1 and TRBJ2-7; TRBD1 is a possible D gene (5 bases). Germline CDR1 SQVTM, CDR2 ANQGSEA. The CDR3 length is 11 residues. The V and J ends lost 5 bases and 3 bases respectively, with 8 bases between them. For the CDR3, the DNA is TGCAGCGTTACCCAGGGCTACGAGCAGTACTTC. Translation gives CSVTQGYEQYF.

This chain connects TRBV5-1 to TRBJ2-4, with TRBD2 identical over 7 bases. Germline V lookup: CDR1 SGHRS, CDR2 YFSETQ. The J segment lost 0 bases and the V segment lost 2 bases, leaving 8 bases of the junction unmatched. The CDR3 is 17 residues long. CDR3 loop: CASSFKDASGAKNIQYF. The CDR3 coding sequence is TGCGCCAGCAGCTTCAAGGATGCTAGCGGAGCCAAAAACATTCAGTACTTC. Full variable domain (outside the CDR3, taken from reference TRBV5-1 and TRBJ2-4): KAGVTQTPRYLIKTRGQQVTLSCSPISGHRSVSWYQQTPGQGLQFLFEYFSETQRNKGNFPGRFSGRQFSNSRSEMNVSTLELGDSALYLCASSFKDASGAKNIQYFGAGTRLSVL.

The chain employs TRBV10-2 and TRBJ1-1; D is possibly TRBD1 (6 bases). CDR1 and CDR2 from the germline V gene are WSHSY and SAAADI. V was shortened by 3 bases and J by 0 bases, with 8 bases between the two germline ends. The CDR3 covers 14 residues. This CDR3 reads CASSDRGMNTEAFF. CDR3 bases: TGCGCCAGCAGTGACAGGGGTATGAACACTGAAGCTTTCTTT.